This passage covers 17 T cell receptor beta chains from one sample sequenced in a study of metastatic and nonmetastatic thyroid tumors. With MiXCR, TCRdb called clones anew from the PCR reads. The sample holds over 20,000 clones, over 10% seen once. All patients were untreated before thyroid surgery. The sample was blood. These receptor sequences come from a female donor with papillary thyroid cancer or a benign thyroid nodule (not recorded which). Some clones in this sample may be carry-over from other donors' samples.

The chain recombines TRBV6-1 with TRBJ2-2; D not resolved. The ends were cut back, 5 bases at V and 6 bases at J, with 19 bases in the middle. Germline CDR1 reads MNHNS; CDR2 reads SASEGT. The CDR3 is 16 residues long. The CDR3 sequence is CASSSTVDGGAGELFF. CDR3 nucleotide sequence: TGTGCCAGCAGTTCCACCGTAGACGGCGGCGCCGGGGAGCTGTTTTTT.

This clone was recorded at least ten times. The chain links TRBV4-2 to TRBJ1-1; D not resolved. CDR1 is LGHNA, CDR2 YNFKEQ, per germline. V lost 0 bases and J 2 bases, leaving 10 bases between the germline ends. The CDR3 extends over 15 amino acids. CDR3 loop: CASSQEVKGNTEAFF. CDR3 nucleotides: TGTGCCAGCAGCCAAGAGGTAAAGGGCAACACTGAAGCTTTCTTT.

This clone was recorded many times. The chain combines TRBV5-5 with TRBJ1-3; a weak D match, TRBD1 (6 bases). The CDR3 runs 16 residues. Germline CDR1 is SGHKS and CDR2 is YYEKEE (reference sequence). V lost 4 bases to trimming and J lost 2 bases, with 16 bases between them. CDR3 region: CASSPFRDNPGNTIYF. CDR3 bases: TGTGCCAGCAGCCCCTTCCGGGACAATCCTGGAAACACCATATATTTT.

In its sample, this clone was seen many times. The CDR3 here is CASSKGAQNIQYF. CDR3 in DNA: TGTGCCAGTAGTAAGGGGGCCCAAAACATTCAGTACTTC. J is TRBJ2-4 and V is TRBV19, with TRBD1 matching over 7 bases. The CDR3 covers 13 residues. Germline CDR1 is LNHDA and CDR2 is SQIVND (reference sequence). The junction had 2 bases not matched to a gene; V was cut back by 4 bases and J by 5 bases.

This clone was counted many times. This chain joins TRBV2 and TRBJ1-1; 10 nucleotides align to TRBD1. The CDR3 runs 14 residues. Germline CDR1 and CDR2: SNHLY and FYNNEI. Unmatched junction bases numbered 4, after V lost 6 bases and J lost 3 bases. The CDR3 reads CASRLDRGDTEAFF. The CDR3 DNA reads as TGTGCCAGCAGGTTGGACAGGGGGGACACTGAAGCTTTCTTT. Filled out from reference TRBV2 and TRBJ1-1, the complete variable domain reads EPEVTQTPSHQVTQMGQEVILRCVPISNHLYFYWYRQILGQKVEFLVSFYNNEISEKSEIFDDQFSVERPDGSNFTLKIRSTKLEDSAMYFCASRLDRGDTEAFFGQGTRLTVV.

This clone occurred many times. The genes are TRBV4-1 and TRBJ2-1, with TRBD2 matching over 7 bases. Germline CDR1 reads MGHRA; CDR2 reads YSYEKL. V lost 2 bases and J lost 3; bases outside the gene matches: 7. There are 16 residues in the CDR3. CDR3 region: CASSQLPGGHYNEQFF. As DNA, the CDR3 is TGCGCCAGCAGCCAACTTCCGGGGGGTCACTACAATGAGCAGTTCTTC.

This clone has at least ten counts. DNA for the CDR3: TGTGCCAGCAGTTTATTCTTCCGCATCCGCTCTGGGGCCAACGTCCTGACTTTC. Encoded protein: CASSLFFRIRSGANVLTF. The V call is TRBV27, the J call TRBJ2-6; no firm D call. CDR1 is MNHEY, CDR2 SMNVEV, per germline (reference sequence). The CDR3 sequence is 18 residues long. V dropped 1 base and J dropped 0 bases, with 13 bases sitting between them.

At least ten counts were recorded for this clone. The V gene is TRBV7-6, the J gene TRBJ1-1; 7 positions match TRBD1. The CDR3 is 15 residues long. J gave up 4 bases and V 1 base, and 6 bases lay outside the gene matches. Germline loops: CDR1 SGHVS, CDR2 FNYEAQ. CDR3 nucleotide sequence: TGTGCCAGCAGCTTAGTTCCAGGGGGGAGCACTGAAGCTTTCTTT. Encoded protein: CASSLVPGGSTEAFF.

This clone was detected a few times. A much bigger clone sits one base away, suggesting this may be a read error. The chain couples TRBV10-1 to TRBJ2-5; D is uncertain. The CDR3 contains 15 residues. Trimming left V 4 bases short and J 5 bases short, with 17 bases between. CDR1 and CDR2 (germline): WNHNN, SYGVQD (reference sequence). This CDR3 is CASSGVRSVGETQYF. DNA for the CDR3: TGCGCCAGCAGTGGGGTTCGGTCGGTGGGGGAGACCCAGTACTTC.

This clone was detected many times. The V and J genes are TRBV20-1 and TRBJ1-2; 7 bases match TRBD1. The CDR3 has 14 amino acids. Trimming took 5 bases from V and 4 from J; bases not matched to a gene: 10. The germline V gene encodes CDR1 DFQATT and CDR2 SNEGSKA (reference sequence). The CDR3 coding sequence is TGCAGTGCTTCCCCACAGGGGCTCGGCTATGGCTACACCTTC. Residues: CSASPQGLGYGYTF.

This clone appeared many times. J is TRBJ2-5 and V is TRBV28, with 7 bases aligning to TRBD1. CDR1 and CDR2 (germline): MDHEN, SYDVKM. The J segment lost 7 bases and the V segment lost 9 bases, leaving 2 bases of the junction unmatched. The CDR3 contains 10 residues. Here the CDR3 reads CASSGGTQYF. The CDR3 bases are TGTGCCAGTTCAGGGGGGACCCAGTACTTC.

This clone was observed at least ten times. The chain employs TRBV11-3 and TRBJ2-2; unclear D gene. Per germline, CDR1 SGHNT and CDR2 YENEEA. Trimming shortened V by 3 bases and J by 8 bases, and 13 bases separated the two germline ends. This CDR3 region has 14 residues. CDR3 coding DNA: TGTGCCAGCAGCTTTGGTTTGGCGAGGGGGGAGCTGTTTTTT. This encodes CASSFGLARGELFF.

This clone appeared many times. The same CDR3 is also encoded by other DNA sequences in this sample. The chain carries TRBV20-1 and TRBJ2-4; D not resolved. Looked up from germline, CDR1 is DFQATT and CDR2 is SNEGSKA (reference sequence). V was trimmed by 1 base and J by 1 base, leaving 14 bases between them. The CDR3 has 16 residues. CDR3 nucleotide sequence: TGCAGTGCTAGAGTTGGACCCTTAAGGGCCAAAAACATTCAGTACTTC. Translated, it gives CSARVGPLRAKNIQYF.

This clone was found many times. The chain is built from TRBV5-1 and TRBJ1-4, with D perhaps matching TRBD1 (5 bases). The V gene's germline CDR1 is SGHRS and CDR2 YFSETQ. This CDR3 has 15 amino acids. Deletions cut 1 base from V and 2 bases from J, with 9 bases between. Here the CDR3 DNA reads TGCGCCAGCAGCTTGTGGGGGAATACTAATGAAAAACTGTTTTTT. This translates into CASSLWGNTNEKLFF.

This clone was counted ten times or more. The chain recombines TRBV25-1 with TRBJ2-3; perhaps TRBD1 as D (6 bases). This CDR3 has 14 residues. Germline V gives CDR1 MGHDK, CDR2 SYGVNS. Deletions cut 6 bases from V and 0 bases from J, with 10 bases between. The CDR3 region has the DNA TGTGCCAGCAGCGGGACACCGAGCACAGATACGCAGTATTTT. Its translation is CASSGTPSTDTQYF. The variable domain in full, completed from reference TRBV25-1 and TRBJ2-3, reads EADIYQTPRYLVIGTGKKITLECSQTMGHDKMYWYQQDPGMELHLIHYSYGVNSTEKGDLSSESTVSRIRTEHFPLTLESARPSHTSQYLCASSGTPSTDTQYFGPGTRLTVL.

This clone showed up many times. The chain has TRBV3-1 and TRBJ2-3; D gene unclear. The CDR3 spans 13 residues. V lost 4 bases to trimming and J lost 4 bases, with 9 bases between them. The germline CDR1 and CDR2 sequences are LGHDT and YNNKEL (reference sequence). This chain's CDR3 is CASSPSSPDTQYF. The CDR3 coding sequence is TGTGCCAGCAGCCCCAGTAGCCCAGATACGCAGTATTTT.

This clone was recorded many times. V is TRBV5-6 and J is TRBJ2-3; maybe TRBD1 (6 bases). Germline-derived CDR1 and CDR2 are SGHDT and YYEEEE. The CDR3 covers 16 residues. The V end was cut by 0 bases, the J end by 2 bases, with 13 bases between. The CDR3 loop reads CASSLAQGKDTDTQYF. The CDR3 DNA reads TGTGCCAGCAGCTTGGCCCAGGGGAAGGACACAGATACGCAGTATTTT.